The 25 T cell receptor beta chains in this list originate from one sample, sequenced in a study of blood T cell repertoires in COVID-19. Here immunoSEQ multiplex PCR was the method, and the copy in TCRdb shows in-frame clones only, minus some. The sample has about 250,000 clones, around 88% seen once; the top ten hold over 1.1%. Sample: peripheral blood. The source of these receptors is a man older than 75 with acute or convalescent COVID-19.

This clone was seen only a few times. The CDR3 loop reads CASESLTSGGGEQFF. The DNA for the CDR3 is TGTGCCAGTGAAAGTCTGACTAGCGGGGGAGGTGAGCAGTTCTTC. The J gene is TRBJ2-1, the V gene TRBV19; 12 nucleotides align to TRBD2. This CDR3 region has 15 residues. J lost 9 bases, V lost 8 bases, and 11 bases had no gene match. Per germline, CDR1 LNHDA and CDR2 SQIVND (reference sequence).

This chain joins TRBV18 and TRBJ2-1; 10 bases fit TRBD1. CDR1 is KGHSH and CDR2 is LQKENI in the germline V gene. The CDR3 covers 16 residues. Trimming removed 2 bases from V and 3 bases from J; junction bases left unmatched: 4. CDR3 amino acids: CASSPVDRGLYNEQFF. CDR3 nucleotide sequence: TGTGCCAGCTCACCAGTAGACAGGGGGCTCTACAATGAGCAGTTCTTC.

Points on this clone: Other DNA variants within this sample encode the same CDR3. The V call is TRBV6-5, the J call TRBJ1-6; unclear D gene. The CDR3 totals 12 residues. V was shortened by 5 bases and J by 3 bases, with 2 bases between the two germline ends. In germline, CDR1 is MNHEY, CDR2 SVGAGI. The CDR3 protein is CASSRYNSPLHF. CDR3 DNA sequence: TGTGCCAGCAGTCGCTATAATTCACCCCTCCACTTT.

This chain joins TRBV7-3 and TRBJ1-6; no firm D call. Germline values: CDR1 SGHTA, CDR2 FQGTGA. The CDR3 sequence is 15 residues long. V dropped 6 bases and J dropped 3 bases, with 12 bases sitting between them. The CDR3 sequence is CASRRSEDYNSPLHF. In nucleotides, the CDR3 is TGTGCCAGCAGACGGAGTGAGGACTATAATTCACCCCTCCACTTT.

The chain joins TRBV6-6 to TRBJ1-2; the D is unclear. CDR3 length: 11 amino acids. The germline V gene encodes CDR1 MNHNY and CDR2 SVGAGI (reference sequence). Trimming shortened V by 5 bases and J by 7 bases, and 8 bases separated the two germline ends. In DNA form, the CDR3 reads TGTGCCAGCAGTCCTCGTTTTGGCTACACCTTC. Protein sequence: CASSPRFGYTF.

The V and J genes are TRBV29-1 and TRBJ2-7; 8 positions match TRBD1. Germline V gives CDR1 SQVTM, CDR2 ANQGSEA. CDR3 length: 13 residues. V shed 3 bases and J 3 bases; nucleotides not matched to a gene: 4. The CDR3 sequence: CSVESGTGYEQYF. The CDR3 DNA sequence: TGCAGCGTTGAGTCCGGGACAGGCTACGAGCAGTACTTC.

A few counts support this clone. V is TRBV7-9 and J is TRBJ2-4; 11 nucleotides line up with TRBD2. CDR1 is SEHNR and CDR2 is FQNEAQ in the germline V gene (reference sequence). Losses at the gene ends were 5 bases for V and 7 bases for J; bases not matched to a gene: 4. The CDR3 runs to 14 residues. CDR3 in amino acids: CASSLSGGANIQYF. The DNA of the CDR3 is TGTGCCAGCAGCCTTAGCGGGGGGGCCAACATTCAGTACTTC.

This rearrangement joins TRBV5-4 to TRBJ2-1; 7 bases are shared with TRBD1. CDR1 and CDR2 (germline): SGHNT, YYREEE (reference sequence). V was pared by 4 bases and J by 4 bases, with 5 bases of the junction left unmatched. The CDR3 is 14 amino acids. This CDR3 is CASSPGTAYNEQFF. The CDR3 coding sequence is TGTGCCAGCAGCCCCGGGACAGCATACAATGAGCAGTTCTTC.

V and J are TRBV10-3 and TRBJ2-7, with TRBD1 matching over 11 bases. Losses at the gene ends were 10 bases for V and 6 bases for J; bases not matched to a gene: 14. Germline CDR1 is ENHRY and CDR2 is SYGVKD. The CDR3 contains 15 residues. CDR3 bases: TGTGCCACCCAACCGGGACAGGGGGATAGGGCCGAGCAGTACTTC. Translated: CATQPGQGDRAEQYF.

This rearrangement joins TRBV2 to TRBJ2-3; 8 bases align to TRBD1. Losses at the gene ends were 4 bases for V and 4 bases for J; bases not matched to a gene: 4. In germline, CDR1 is SNHLY, CDR2 FYNNEI. The CDR3 totals 14 residues. The DNA of the CDR3 is TGTGCCAGCAGTGTTGACAGGGGCGCAGATACGCAGTATTTT. Its protein product is CASSVDRGADTQYF.

The genes are TRBV7-9 and TRBJ1-1; perhaps TRBD1 as D (5 bases). CDR1 is SEHNR, CDR2 FQNEAQ, per germline (reference sequence). The CDR3 is 14 residues long. Trimming removed 1 base from V and 8 bases from J, with 14 bases in between. CDR3 bases: TGTGCCAGCAGCTTAGTAGGGGCCGCGCGGGAAGCTTTCTTT. Protein sequence: CASSLVGAAREAFF.

The rearrangement uses TRBV4-1 and TRBJ1-5; TRBD1 agrees at 8 bases. The CDR3 loop spans 14 amino acids. V trimming: 4 bases; J trimming: 6 bases; junction bases outside the gene matches: 5. Germline V CDR1 and CDR2: MGHRA, YSYEKL. This CDR3 reads CASSRGQGGQPQHF. For the CDR3, the DNA is TGCGCCAGCAGCCGCGGACAGGGAGGTCAGCCCCAGCATTTT.

This chain connects TRBV4-3 to TRBJ2-3; D may be TRBD2 (6 bases). Germline V gene sequence: CDR1 LGHNA, CDR2 YSLEER. This CDR3 has 14 residues. Between the trimmed V and J ends, which lost 4 bases and 4 bases, there was a span of 12 bases. The CDR3, as DNA: TGCGCCAGCAGCCTGGTGGGGGAGGCAGATACGCAGTATTTT. Translated, it gives CASSLVGEADTQYF.

This chain joins TRBV28 and TRBJ2-3; 7 nucleotides agree with TRBD1. Germline CDR1 reads MDHEN; CDR2 reads SYDVKM. The CDR3 runs to 19 residues. The J segment lost 6 bases and the V segment lost 2 bases, leaving 20 bases of the junction unmatched. CDR3 protein: CASSLSRATRQGSADTQYF. As DNA, the CDR3 is TGTGCCAGCAGTTTAAGTCGGGCCACTCGACAGGGTTCCGCCGATACGCAGTATTTT.

The chain employs TRBV9 and TRBJ1-6, with a tentative D call TRBD1 (6 bases). Germline CDR1 SGDLS, CDR2 YYNGEE. This CDR3 contains 16 residues. V lost 1 base to trimming and J lost 5 bases, with 13 bases between them. The CDR3: CASSVRGGSNNSPLHF. The CDR3, as DNA: TGTGCCAGCAGCGTAAGGGGGGGTTCGAATAATTCACCCCTCCACTTT. Combining the CDR3 with reference TRBV9 and TRBJ1-6 gives the whole variable domain DSGVTQTPKHLITATGQRVTLRCSPRSGDLSVYWYQQSLDQGLQFLIQYYNGEERAKGNILERFSAQQFPDLHSELNLSSLELGDSALYFCASSVRGGSNNSPLHFGNGTRLTVT.

The CDR3 here is CASSETSGGAAGSQETQYF. DNA for the CDR3: TGTGCCAGCAGCGAGACTAGCGGGGGGGCCGCGGGGAGTCAAGAGACCCAGTACTTC. V is TRBV5-5 and J is TRBJ2-5, with 14 positions matching TRBD2. The germline V gene has CDR1 SGHKS and CDR2 YYEKEE (reference sequence). The CDR3 covers 19 residues. The V and J ends lost 4 bases and 2 bases, in that order; junction bases with no gene match: 13.

The rearrangement uses TRBV10-2 and TRBJ1-6; no definite D call. Trimming took off 3 bases at V and 5 bases at J, with 8 bases between the two ends. Germline V gene sequence: CDR1 WSHSY, CDR2 SAAADI. The CDR3 has 14 residues. Written as DNA, the CDR3 is TGCGCCAGCAGTGAACACAGAAATAATTCACCCCTCCACTTT. This encodes CASSEHRNNSPLHF.

The chain is built from TRBV7-3 and TRBJ2-3, with a weak D call TRBD1 (5 bases). Deletions cut 1 base from V and 5 bases from J, with 10 bases between. CDR3 length equals 14 residues. The germline CDR1 and CDR2 sequences are SGHTA and FQGTGA. In DNA form, the CDR3 reads TGTGCCAGCAGCTTAATCGGCAGGGAAGATACGCAGTATTTT. Translation gives CASSLIGREDTQYF.

The V call is TRBV27, the J call TRBJ2-4; D unresolved. Germline lookup yields CDR1 MNHEY and CDR2 SMNVEV (reference sequence). The CDR3 covers 16 residues. V lost 0 bases to trimming and J lost 0 bases, with 9 bases between them. The CDR3 coding sequence is TGTGCCAGCAGTTTATCCGGCACAGTAGCCAAAAACATTCAGTACTTC. Translated: CASSLSGTVAKNIQYF.

V and J are TRBV6-2 or TRBV6-3 and TRBJ2-7; 8 positions agree with TRBD2. The CDR3 has 17 residues. Germline assignment: CDR1 MNHEY and CDR2 SVGEGT. V dropped 6 bases and J dropped 2; count of bases not matched to a gene: 15. This CDR3 reads CASSPGGGSGIPYEQYF. The CDR3 coding sequence is TGTGCCAGCAGCCCCGGCGGTGGTAGCGGGATTCCCTACGAGCAGTACTTC.

In this sample, this clone turned up a few times. The same CDR3 arises from other DNA sequences in this sample as well. The V call is TRBV28, the J call TRBJ1-4, with D possibly TRBD1 on 6 matching bases. The germline gives CDR1 MDHEN, CDR2 SYDVKM. Deletions cut 2 bases from V and 0 bases from J, with 7 bases between. The CDR3 sequence is 15 residues long. The CDR3 loop is CASSLGGATNEKLFF. The CDR3, as DNA: TGTGCCAGCAGTTTAGGGGGCGCAACTAATGAAAAACTGTTTTTT.

The J gene is TRBJ1-5, the V gene TRBV19; D ambiguous. Germline CDR1 LNHDA, CDR2 SQIVND (reference sequence). The V and J ends lost 5 bases and 2 bases respectively, with 10 bases between them. This CDR3 is 14 amino acids long. This CDR3 is CASSLVSGNQPQHF. CDR3 nucleotides: TGTGCCAGTAGTCTCGTGTCTGGCAATCAGCCCCAGCATTTT.

The chain couples TRBV3-1 (or the pseudogene TRBV3-2) to TRBJ1-6; weak D call: TRBD1 (5 bases). V was cut by 0 bases and J by 3 bases, with 9 bases left in between. CDR1 and CDR2 (germline): LGHDT, YNNKEL (reference sequence). The CDR3 sequence is 16 residues long. The CDR3 bases are TGTGCCAGCAGCCAAGATCGGGGGGTCTATAATTCACCCCTCCACTTT. This translates into CASSQDRGVYNSPLHF.

The chain joins TRBV28 to TRBJ2-1, with 10 bases identical to TRBD1. The CDR3 runs to 13 residues. With 7 bases clipped from V and 16 bases from J, the junction kept 13 bases outside the gene matches. Germline V gene sequence: CDR1 MDHEN, CDR2 SYDVKM. The CDR3 bases are TGTGCCAGCAACGCACATGGGGACAGGGGATATTTCTTC. It encodes CASNAHGDRGYFF. Supplemented by reference TRBV28 and TRBJ2-1, the full variable domain reads DVKVTQSSRYLVKRTGEKVFLECVQDMDHENMFWYRQDPGLGLRLIYFSYDVKMKEKGDIPEGYSVSREKKERFSLILESASTNQTSMYLCASNAHGDRGYFFGPGTRLTVL.

The rearrangement uses TRBV5-3 and TRBJ1-5; no firm D call. TRBV5-3 is marked as an open reading frame, function uncertain. This CDR3 has 12 residues. V was shortened by 1 base and J by 7 bases, with 6 bases between the two germline ends. CDR3 DNA: TGTGCCAGAAGCTTGTGGCGGCAGCCCCAGCATTTT. Protein product: CARSLWRQPQHF.